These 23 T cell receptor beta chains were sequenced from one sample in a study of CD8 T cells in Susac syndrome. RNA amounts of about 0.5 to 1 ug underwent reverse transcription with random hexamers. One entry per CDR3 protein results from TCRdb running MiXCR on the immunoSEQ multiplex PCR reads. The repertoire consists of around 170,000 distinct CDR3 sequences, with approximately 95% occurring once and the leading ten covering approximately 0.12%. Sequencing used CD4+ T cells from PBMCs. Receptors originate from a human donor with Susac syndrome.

In DNA form, the CDR3 reads TGCAGCGGAGGGGGAGACGGCGCAGATACGCAGTATTTT. Translating gives CSGGGDGADTQYF. The V and J genes are TRBV29-1 and TRBJ2-3; maybe TRBD1 (6 bases). This CDR3 has 13 residues. Trimming pared 7 bases from V and 4 bases from J, leaving 15 bases between. Germline CDR1 and CDR2: SQVTM and ANQGSEA.

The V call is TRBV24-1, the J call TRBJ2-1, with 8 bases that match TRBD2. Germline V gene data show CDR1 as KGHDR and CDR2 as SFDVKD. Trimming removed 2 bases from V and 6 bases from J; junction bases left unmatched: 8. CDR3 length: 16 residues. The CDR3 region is CATSDSGGQLGNEQFF. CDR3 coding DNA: TGTGCCACCAGTGATTCGGGGGGGCAGCTGGGCAATGAGCAGTTCTTC.

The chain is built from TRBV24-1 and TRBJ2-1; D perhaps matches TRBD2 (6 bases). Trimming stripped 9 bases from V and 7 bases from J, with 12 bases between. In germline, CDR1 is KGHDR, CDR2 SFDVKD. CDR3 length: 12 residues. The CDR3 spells CATLGSMNEQFF. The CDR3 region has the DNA TGTGCCACCCTCGGGAGCATGAATGAGCAGTTCTTC.

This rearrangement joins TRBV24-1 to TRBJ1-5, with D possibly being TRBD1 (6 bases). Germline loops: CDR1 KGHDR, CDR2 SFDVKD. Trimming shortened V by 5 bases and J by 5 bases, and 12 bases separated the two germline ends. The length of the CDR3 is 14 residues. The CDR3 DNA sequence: TGTGCCACCAGTGGAGCCAGGGGTGATCAGCCCCAGCATTTT. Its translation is CATSGARGDQPQHF.

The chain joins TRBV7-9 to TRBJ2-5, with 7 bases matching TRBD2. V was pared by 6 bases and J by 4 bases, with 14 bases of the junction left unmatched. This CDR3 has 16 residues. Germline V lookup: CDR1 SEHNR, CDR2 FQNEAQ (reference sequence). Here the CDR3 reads CASSQGLVGSRETQYF. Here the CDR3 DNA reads TGTGCCAGCAGTCAAGGACTAGTTGGATCTAGAGAGACCCAGTACTTC.

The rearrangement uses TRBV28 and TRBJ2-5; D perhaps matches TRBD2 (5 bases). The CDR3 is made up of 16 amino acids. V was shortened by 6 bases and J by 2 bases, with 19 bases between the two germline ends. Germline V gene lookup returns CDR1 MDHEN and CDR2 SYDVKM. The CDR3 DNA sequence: TGTGCCAGCAGAGAGGGTGCGGTGCTACAACAAGAGACCCAGTACTTC. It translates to CASREGAVLQQETQYF.

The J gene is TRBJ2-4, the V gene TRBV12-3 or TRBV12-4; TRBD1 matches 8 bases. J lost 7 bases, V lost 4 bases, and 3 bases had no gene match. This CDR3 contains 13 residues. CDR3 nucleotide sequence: TGTGCCAGCAGTTCCCGACAGGGGAACATTCAGTACTTC. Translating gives CASSSRQGNIQYF.

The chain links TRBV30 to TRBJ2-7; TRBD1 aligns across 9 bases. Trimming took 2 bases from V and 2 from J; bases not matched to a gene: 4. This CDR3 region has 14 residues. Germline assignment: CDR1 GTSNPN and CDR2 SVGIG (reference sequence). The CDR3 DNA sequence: TGTGCCTGGAGTATAGGGACAGGGACCTACGAGCAGTACTTC. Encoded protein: CAWSIGTGTYEQYF.

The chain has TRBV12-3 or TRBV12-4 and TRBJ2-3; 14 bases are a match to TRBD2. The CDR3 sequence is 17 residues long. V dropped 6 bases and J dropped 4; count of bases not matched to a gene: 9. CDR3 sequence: CASSRLAGGPGADTQYF. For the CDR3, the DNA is TGTGCCAGCAGCCGACTAGCGGGAGGGCCGGGAGCAGATACGCAGTATTTT.

The DNA for the CDR3 is TGTGCCAGCAGCCTAGTACAGGGGGACGTGTTCTTC. It translates to CASSLVQGDVFF. This rearrangement joins TRBV3-1 to TRBJ2-1; 8 bases are a match to TRBD1. The CDR3 contains 12 residues. CDR1 is LGHDT, CDR2 YNNKEL, per germline (reference sequence). The V segment lost 4 bases and the J segment 15 bases; nucleotides outside the gene matches: 8.

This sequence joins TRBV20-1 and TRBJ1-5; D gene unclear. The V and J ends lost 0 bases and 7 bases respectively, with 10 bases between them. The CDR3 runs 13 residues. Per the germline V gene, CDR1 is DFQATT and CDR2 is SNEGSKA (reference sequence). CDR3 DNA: TGCAGTGCTAGAGAACCTTGGGAACAGCCCCAGCATTTT. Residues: CSAREPWEQPQHF.

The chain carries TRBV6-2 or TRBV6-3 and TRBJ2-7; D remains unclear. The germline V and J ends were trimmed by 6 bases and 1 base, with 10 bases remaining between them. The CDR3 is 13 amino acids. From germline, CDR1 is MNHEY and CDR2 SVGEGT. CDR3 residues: CASSPALSYEQYV. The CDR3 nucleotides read TGTGCCAGCAGCCCTGCGCTGTCCTACGAGCAGTACGTC.

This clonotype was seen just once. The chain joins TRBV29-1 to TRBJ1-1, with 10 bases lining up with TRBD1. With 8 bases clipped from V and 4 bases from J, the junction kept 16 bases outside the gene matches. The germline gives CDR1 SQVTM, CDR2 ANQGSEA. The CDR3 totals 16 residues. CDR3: CSPRVIGQGGSTEAFF. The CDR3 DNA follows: TGCAGCCCCCGGGTTATTGGACAGGGGGGGAGCACTGAAGCTTTCTTT.

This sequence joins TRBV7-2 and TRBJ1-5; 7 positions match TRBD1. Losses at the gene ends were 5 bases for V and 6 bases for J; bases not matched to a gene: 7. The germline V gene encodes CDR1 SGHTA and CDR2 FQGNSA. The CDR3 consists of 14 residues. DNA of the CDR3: TGTGCCAGCAGCCAGCGACAGGGTGCTCAGCCCCAGCATTTT. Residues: CASSQRQGAQPQHF.

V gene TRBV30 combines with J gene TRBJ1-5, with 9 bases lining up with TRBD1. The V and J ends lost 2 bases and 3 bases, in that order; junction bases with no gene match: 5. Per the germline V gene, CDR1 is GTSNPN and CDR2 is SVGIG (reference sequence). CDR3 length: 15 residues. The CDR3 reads CAWSPGQGFNQPQHF. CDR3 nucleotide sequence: TGTGCCTGGAGTCCGGGACAGGGCTTCAATCAGCCCCAGCATTTT.

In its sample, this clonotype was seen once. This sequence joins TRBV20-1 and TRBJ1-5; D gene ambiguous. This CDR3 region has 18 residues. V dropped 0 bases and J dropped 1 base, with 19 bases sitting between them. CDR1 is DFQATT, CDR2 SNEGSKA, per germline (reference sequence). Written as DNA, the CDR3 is TGCAGTGCTAGAGATAACGCCCCCCCAGTGAACAGCAATCAGCCCCAGCATTTT. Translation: CSARDNAPPVNSNQPQHF.

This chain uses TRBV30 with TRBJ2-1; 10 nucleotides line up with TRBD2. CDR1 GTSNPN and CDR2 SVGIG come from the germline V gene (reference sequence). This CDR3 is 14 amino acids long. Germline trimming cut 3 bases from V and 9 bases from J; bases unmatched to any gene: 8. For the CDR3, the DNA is TGTGCCTGGAGGCTAGCGGGAGCTGGTGGTGAGCAGTTCTTC. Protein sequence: CAWRLAGAGGEQFF.

The CDR3 protein is CASSTSGTSETQYF. In DNA form, the CDR3 reads TGTGCCAGCAGCACTTCCGGGACTTCGGAGACCCAGTACTTC. The chain joins TRBV7-2 to TRBJ2-5, with D possibly TRBD2 on 6 matching bases. V lost 5 bases, J lost 5 bases, and 15 bases lay in between. This CDR3 comprises 14 residues. CDR1 is SGHTA and CDR2 is FQGNSA in the germline V gene.

The chain's CDR3 is CASSLGPGGYNEQFF. The CDR3 region has the DNA TGTGCCAGCAGCTTAGGGCCGGGGGGGTACAATGAGCAGTTCTTC. The chain uses TRBV7-2 and TRBJ2-1; 8 bases fit TRBD2. Germline V gene sequence: CDR1 SGHTA, CDR2 FQGNSA. CDR3 size: 15 residues. J gave up 4 bases and V 1 base, and 3 bases lay outside the gene matches.

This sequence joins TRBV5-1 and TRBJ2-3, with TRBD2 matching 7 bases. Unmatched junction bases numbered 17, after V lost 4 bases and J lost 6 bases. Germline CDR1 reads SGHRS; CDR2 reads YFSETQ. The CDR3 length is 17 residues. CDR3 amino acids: CASSVNFLAVGGDTQYF. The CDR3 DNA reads TGCGCCAGCAGCGTCAACTTTCTAGCGGTCGGCGGGGATACGCAGTATTTT.

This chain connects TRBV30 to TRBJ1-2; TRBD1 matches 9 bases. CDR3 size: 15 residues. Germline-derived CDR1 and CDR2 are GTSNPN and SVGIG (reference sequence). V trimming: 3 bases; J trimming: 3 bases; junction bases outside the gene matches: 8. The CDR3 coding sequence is TGTGCCTGGAGGAGGGACAGGGTCGGTTACTATGGCTACACCTTC. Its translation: CAWRRDRVGYYGYTF.

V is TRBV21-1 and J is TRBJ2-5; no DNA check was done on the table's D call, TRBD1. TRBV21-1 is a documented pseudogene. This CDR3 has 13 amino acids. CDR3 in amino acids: CASSKDRQETQYF. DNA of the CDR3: TGTGCCAGCAGCAAGGACAGGCAAGAGACCCAGTACTTC.

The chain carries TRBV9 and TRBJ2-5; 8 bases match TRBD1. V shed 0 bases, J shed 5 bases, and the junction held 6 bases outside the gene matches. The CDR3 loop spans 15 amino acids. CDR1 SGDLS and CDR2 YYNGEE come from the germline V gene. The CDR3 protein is CASSVAVAGGETQYF. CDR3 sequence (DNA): TGTGCCAGCAGCGTAGCCGTCGCAGGGGGCGAGACCCAGTACTTC. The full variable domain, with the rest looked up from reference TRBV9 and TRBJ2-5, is DSGVTQTPKHLITATGQRVTLRCSPRSGDLSVYWYQQSLDQGLQFLIQYYNGEERAKGNILERFSAQQFPDLHSELNLSSLELGDSALYFCASSVAVAGGETQYFGPGTRLLVL.